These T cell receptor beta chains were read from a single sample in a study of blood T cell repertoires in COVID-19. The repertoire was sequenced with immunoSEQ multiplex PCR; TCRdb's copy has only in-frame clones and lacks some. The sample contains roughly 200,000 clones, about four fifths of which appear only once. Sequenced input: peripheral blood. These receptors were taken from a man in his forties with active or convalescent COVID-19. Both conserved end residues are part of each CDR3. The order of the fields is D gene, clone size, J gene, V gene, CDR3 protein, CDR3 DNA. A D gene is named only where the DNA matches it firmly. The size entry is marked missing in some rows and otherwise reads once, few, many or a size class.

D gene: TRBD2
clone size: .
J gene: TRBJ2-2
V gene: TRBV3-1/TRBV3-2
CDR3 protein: CASNPGGSGRGNTGELFF
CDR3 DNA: TGTGCCAGCAACCCTGGGGGTAGCGGGAGGGGTAACACCGGGGAGCTGTTTTTT

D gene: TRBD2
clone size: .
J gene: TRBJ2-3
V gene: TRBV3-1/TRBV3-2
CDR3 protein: CASSQSPRTSGKNTQYF
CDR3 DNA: TGTGCCAGCAGCCAGTCACCACGGACTAGCGGGAAAAATACGCAGTATTTT

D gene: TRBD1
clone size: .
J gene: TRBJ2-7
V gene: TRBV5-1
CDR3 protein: CASRTGTDQGLWF
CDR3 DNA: TGCGCCAGCAGAACCGGGACAGATCAAGGGCTCTGGTTC

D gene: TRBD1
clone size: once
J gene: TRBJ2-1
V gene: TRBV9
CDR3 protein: CASSVGSGQGTNEQFF
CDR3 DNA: TGTGCCAGCAGCGTAGGTTCGGGACAGGGGACCAATGAGCAGTTCTTC

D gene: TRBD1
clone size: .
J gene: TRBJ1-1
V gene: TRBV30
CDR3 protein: CAWSGGTVYTTEAFF
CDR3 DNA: TGTGCCTGGAGTGGGGGGACAGTTTATACCACTGAAGCTTTCTTT

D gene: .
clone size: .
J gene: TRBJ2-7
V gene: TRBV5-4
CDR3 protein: CASSLGQATYEQYF
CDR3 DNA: TGTGCCAGCAGCTTGGGACAGGCAACCTACGAGCAGTACTTC

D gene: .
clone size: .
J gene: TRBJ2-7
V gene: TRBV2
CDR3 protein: CATRKEGLYEQYF
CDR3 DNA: TGTGCCACGCGAAAAGAAGGACTTTACGAGCAGTACTTC

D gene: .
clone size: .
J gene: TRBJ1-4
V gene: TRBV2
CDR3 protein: CASSVNRNEKLFF
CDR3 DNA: TGTGCCAGCAGTGTGAACAGAAATGAAAAACTGTTTTTT

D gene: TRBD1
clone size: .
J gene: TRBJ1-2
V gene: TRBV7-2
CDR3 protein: CASSFRTGGLTYGYTF
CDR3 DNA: TGTGCCAGCAGCTTTAGGACAGGGGGACTTACCTATGGCTACACCTTC

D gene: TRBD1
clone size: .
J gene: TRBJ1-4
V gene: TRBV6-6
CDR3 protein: CASSSPTGGEKLFF
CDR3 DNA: TGTGCCAGCAGTTCTCCGACAGGGGGCGAAAAACTGTTTTTT

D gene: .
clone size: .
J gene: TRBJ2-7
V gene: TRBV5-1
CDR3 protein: CASSPGISYEQYF
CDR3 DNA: TGCGCCAGCAGCCCGGGGATCTCCTACGAGCAGTACTTC

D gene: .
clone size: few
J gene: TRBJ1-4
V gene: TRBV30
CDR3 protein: CAWSEQGNEKLFF
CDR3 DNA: TGTGCCTGGAGCGAACAGGGAAATGAAAAACTGTTTTTT

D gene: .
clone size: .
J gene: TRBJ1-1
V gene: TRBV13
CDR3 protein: CASSLVGASNTEAFF
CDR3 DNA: TGTGCCAGCAGCTTAGTGGGGGCGTCTAACACTGAAGCTTTCTTT

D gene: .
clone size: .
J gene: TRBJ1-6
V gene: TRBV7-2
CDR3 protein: CASSFSGNDNSPLHF
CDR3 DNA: TGTGCCAGCAGCTTCTCAGGCAATGATAATTCACCCCTCCACTTT

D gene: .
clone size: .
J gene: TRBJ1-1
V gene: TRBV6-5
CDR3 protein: CASSRTANTEAFF
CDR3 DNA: TGTGCCAGCAGTAGGACAGCGAACACTGAAGCTTTCTTT

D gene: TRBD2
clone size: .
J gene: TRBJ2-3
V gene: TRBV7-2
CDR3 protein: CASSSLAFISDTQYF
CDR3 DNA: TGTGCCAGCAGCTCACTAGCGTTTATTTCAGATACGCAGTATTTT

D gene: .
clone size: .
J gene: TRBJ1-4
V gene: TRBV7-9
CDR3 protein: CASSRPFVATNEKLFF
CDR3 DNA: TGTGCCAGCAGCCGCCCTTTTGTAGCAACTAATGAAAAACTGTTTTTT

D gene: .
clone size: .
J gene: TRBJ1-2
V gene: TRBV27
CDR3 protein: CASRQGLGYGYTF
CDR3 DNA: TGTGCCAGCAGGCAGGGTTTGGGCTATGGCTACACCTTC

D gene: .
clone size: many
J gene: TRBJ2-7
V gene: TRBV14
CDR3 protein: CASSQGSPYEQYF
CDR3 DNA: TGTGCCAGCAGCCAAGGGAGCCCCTACGAGCAGTACTTC

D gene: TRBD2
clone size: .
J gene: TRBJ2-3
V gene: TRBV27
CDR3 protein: CASGYPPGGMSDTQYF
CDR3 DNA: TGTGCCAGCGGTTACCCGCCGGGGGGGATGTCAGATACGCAGTATTTT

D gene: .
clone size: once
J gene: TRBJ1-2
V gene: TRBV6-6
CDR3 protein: CASSYPDSNYGYTF
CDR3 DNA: TGTGCCAGCAGTTACCCGGACAGCAATTATGGCTACACCTTC

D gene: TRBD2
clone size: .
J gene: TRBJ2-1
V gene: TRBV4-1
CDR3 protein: CASSQVGGADEQFF
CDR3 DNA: TGCGCCAGCAGCCAGGTGGGAGGGGCGGATGAGCAGTTCTTC

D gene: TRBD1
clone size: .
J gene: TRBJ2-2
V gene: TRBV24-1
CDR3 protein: CATSGDRAPVGELFF
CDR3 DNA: TGTGCCACCAGTGGCGACAGGGCGCCGGTGGGGGAGCTGTTTTTT

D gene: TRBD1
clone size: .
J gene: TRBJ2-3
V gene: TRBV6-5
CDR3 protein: CASSLQGVRTDTQYF
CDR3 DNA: TGTGCCAGCAGTCTACAGGGGGTTCGCACAGATACGCAGTATTTT

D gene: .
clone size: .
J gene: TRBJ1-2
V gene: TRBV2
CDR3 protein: CASSVRGYGYTF
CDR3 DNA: TGTGCCAGCAGTGTGCGGGGGTATGGCTACACCTTC

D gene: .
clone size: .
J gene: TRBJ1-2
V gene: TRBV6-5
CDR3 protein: CASSSNSYGYTF
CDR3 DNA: TGTGCCAGCAGTTCCAATAGTTATGGCTACACCTTC

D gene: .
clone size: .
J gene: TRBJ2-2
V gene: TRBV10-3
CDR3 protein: CAISTGSNTGELFF
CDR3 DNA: TGTGCCATCAGTACAGGGTCGAACACCGGGGAGCTGTTTTTT

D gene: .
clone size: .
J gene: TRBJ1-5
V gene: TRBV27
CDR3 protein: CASGNNRWSNQPQHF
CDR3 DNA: TGTGCCAGCGGAAACAACAGGTGGAGCAATCAGCCCCAGCATTTT

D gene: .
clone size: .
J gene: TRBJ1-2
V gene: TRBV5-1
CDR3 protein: CASSANRVQGYTF
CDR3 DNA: TGCGCCAGCAGCGCTAACAGGGTGCAAGGCTACACCTTC

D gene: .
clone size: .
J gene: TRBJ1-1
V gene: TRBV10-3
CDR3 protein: CAISEFDREAFF
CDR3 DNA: TGTGCCATCAGTGAGTTTGACAGGGAAGCTTTCTTT

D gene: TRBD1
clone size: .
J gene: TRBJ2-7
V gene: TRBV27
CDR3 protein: CASSYTTRGRSGEQYF
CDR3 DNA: TGTGCCAGCAGTTACACGACCAGGGGGCGATCGGGGGAGCAGTACTTC

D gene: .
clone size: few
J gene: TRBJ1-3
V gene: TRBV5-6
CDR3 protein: CASSWPGDGNTIYF
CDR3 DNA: TGTGCCAGCAGCTGGCCGGGGGATGGAAACACCATATATTTT

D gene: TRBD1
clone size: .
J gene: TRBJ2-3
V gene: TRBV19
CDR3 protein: CASSIDGTGTDTQYF
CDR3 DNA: TGTGCCAGTAGTATAGACGGGACAGGCACAGATACGCAGTATTTT

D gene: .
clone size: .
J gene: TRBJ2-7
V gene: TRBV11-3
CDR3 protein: CASSLDGQGYEQYF
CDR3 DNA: TGTGCCAGCAGCTTAGATGGTCAGGGCTACGAGCAGTACTTC

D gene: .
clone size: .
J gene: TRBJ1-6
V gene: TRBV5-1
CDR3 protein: CASSLGYSYNSPLHF
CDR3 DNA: TGCGCCAGCAGCTTGGGTTACTCCTATAATTCACCCCTCCACTTT

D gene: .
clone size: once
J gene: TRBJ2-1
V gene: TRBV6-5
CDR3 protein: CASMTTSSYNEQFF
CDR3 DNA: TGTGCCAGCATGACAACGAGCTCCTACAATGAGCAGTTCTTC

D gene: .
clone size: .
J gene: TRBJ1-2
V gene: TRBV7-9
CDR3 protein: CASSLEGAGNYGYTF
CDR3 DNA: TGTGCCAGCAGCTTGGAGGGAGCGGGCAACTATGGCTACACCTTC

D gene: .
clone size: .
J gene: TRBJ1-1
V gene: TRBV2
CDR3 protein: CASSDSMNTEAFF
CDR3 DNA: TGTGCCAGCAGTGACAGTATGAACACTGAAGCTTTCTTT

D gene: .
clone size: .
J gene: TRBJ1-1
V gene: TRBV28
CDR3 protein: CASSRWETEAFF
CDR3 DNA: TGTGCCAGCAGCCGGTGGGAGACTGAAGCTTTCTTT

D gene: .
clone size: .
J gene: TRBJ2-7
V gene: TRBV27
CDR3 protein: CASRAADAGTYEQYF
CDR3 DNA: TGTGCCAGCAGGGCCGCGGACGCGGGGACCTACGAGCAGTACTTC

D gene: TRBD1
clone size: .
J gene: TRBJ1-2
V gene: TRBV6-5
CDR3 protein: CASSYNPGGANYGYTF
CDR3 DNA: TGTGCCAGCAGTTACAATCCAGGGGGCGCCAACTATGGCTACACCTTC

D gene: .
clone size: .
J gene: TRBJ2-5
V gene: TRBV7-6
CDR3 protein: CASSQGGGQETQYF
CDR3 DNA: TGTGCCAGCAGCCAAGGAGGAGGGCAAGAGACCCAGTACTTC

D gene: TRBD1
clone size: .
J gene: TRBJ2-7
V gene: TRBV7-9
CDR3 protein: CASSLAGCWDRGWYEQYF
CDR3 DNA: TGTGCCAGCAGCTTAGCGGGGTGTTGGGACAGGGGTTGGTACGAGCAGTACTTC

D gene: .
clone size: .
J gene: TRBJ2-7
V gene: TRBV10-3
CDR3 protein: CAISTPGTSIYEQYF
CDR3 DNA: TGTGCCATCAGTACACCTGGGACTTCTATCTACGAGCAGTACTTC

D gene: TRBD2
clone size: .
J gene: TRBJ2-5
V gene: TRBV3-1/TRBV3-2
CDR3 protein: CASSPRGGGAGETQYF
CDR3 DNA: TGTGCCAGCAGCCCGCGCGGCGGGGGGGCCGGGGAGACCCAGTACTTC

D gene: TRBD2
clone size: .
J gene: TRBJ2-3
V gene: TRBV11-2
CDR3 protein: CASSSHPGLATTDTQYF
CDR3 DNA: TGTGCCAGCAGTTCCCACCCGGGACTAGCCACCACAGATACGCAGTATTTT

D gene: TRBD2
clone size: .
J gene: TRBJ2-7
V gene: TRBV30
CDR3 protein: CAWSATSVYEQYF
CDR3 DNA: TGTGCCTGGAGTGCCACTAGCGTCTACGAGCAGTACTTC

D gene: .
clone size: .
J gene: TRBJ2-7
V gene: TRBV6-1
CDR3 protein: CASKQGYEQYF
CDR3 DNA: TGTGCCAGCAAACAGGGCTACGAGCAGTACTTC

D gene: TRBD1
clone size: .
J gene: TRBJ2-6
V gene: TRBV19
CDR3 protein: CASKGQGIPGANVLTF
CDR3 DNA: TGTGCCAGTAAGGGACAGGGTATCCCTGGGGCCAACGTCCTGACTTTC

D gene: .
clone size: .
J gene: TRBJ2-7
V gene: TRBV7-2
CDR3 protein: CASSLAPSMDSSYEQYF
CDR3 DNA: TGTGCCAGCAGCTTAGCCCCTTCAATGGACAGTTCCTACGAGCAGTACTTC

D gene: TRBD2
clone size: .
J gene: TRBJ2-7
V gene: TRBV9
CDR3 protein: CASSVNAGAYEQYF
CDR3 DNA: TGTGCCAGCAGCGTCAACGCGGGGGCCTACGAGCAGTACTTC